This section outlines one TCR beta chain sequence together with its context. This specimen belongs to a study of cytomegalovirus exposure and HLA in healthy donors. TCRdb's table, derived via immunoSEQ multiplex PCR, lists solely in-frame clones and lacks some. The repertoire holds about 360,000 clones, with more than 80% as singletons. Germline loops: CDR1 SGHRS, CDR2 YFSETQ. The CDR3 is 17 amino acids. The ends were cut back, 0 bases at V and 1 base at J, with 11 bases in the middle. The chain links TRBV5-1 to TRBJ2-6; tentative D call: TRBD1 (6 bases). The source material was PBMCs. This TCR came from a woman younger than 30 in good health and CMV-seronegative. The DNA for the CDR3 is TGCGCCAGCAGCTTGGAACTTACAGGGTCTGGGGCCAACGTCCTGACTTTC. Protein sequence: CASSLELTGSGANVLTF.